This T cell receptor beta chain was recorded in a study of shared T cell receptors in the human thymus. There are a few counts of this clone. The CDR3 consists of 13 residues. CDR1 and CDR2 (germline): MGHRA, YSYEKL. V lost 0 bases and J 14 bases, leaving 13 bases between the germline ends. Clones were sequenced by immunoSEQ multiplex PCR, and TCRdb holds only the in-frame ones, with some missing. This sample has 630,000 or so clones; more than 70% occur once, and the top ten carry 0.009% to 0.0095%. Separately, the same data were catalogued under a study of human thymus T cells. That work contributes: In corrective heart surgery, resections were taken, and these provided the thymus tissue. Biased V and J segment usage appeared in thymus and peripheral blood.

This chain connects TRBV4-1 to TRBJ1-4; TRBD1 is a possible D gene (5 bases). The origin of this receptor is a boy under two years old with a congenital heart defect. The sample taken for sequencing was thymocytes. The CDR3 DNA is TGCGCCAGCAGCCAAGATCTGGGGCCACCGCTGTTTTTT. This translates into CASSQDLGPPLFF.